What follows are 23 T cell receptor beta chains derived from one specimen sequenced in a study of CD8+CD57+ T cells in acquired aplastic anemia. Patients who underwent sequencing had shown CD8+CD57+ cell expansion by flow cytometry. Genomic DNA acted as the template from which TCR beta VDJ combination and CDR3 sequence profiling were carried out. One entry per CDR3 protein, called by TCRdb with MiXCR from the reads. The table has hundreds of thousands of distinct CDR3 sequences, 25% to 40% seen once. Sequenced: sorted CD4+, CD8+, or CD8+CD57+ T cells (not recorded which) from PBMCs. The receptors stem from a human donor with aplastic anemia.

This clonotype has at least ten counts. The V call is TRBV20-1, the J call TRBJ1-1; 7 nucleotides align to TRBD1. V was clipped by 8 bases and J by 1 base; unmatched bases: 4. The CDR3 loop spans 12 amino acids. Germline V gene lookup returns CDR1 DFQATT and CDR2 SNEGSKA (reference sequence). CDR3 sequence reads: CSSGTANTEAFF. CDR3 nucleotide sequence: TGCAGTTCGGGGACAGCGAACACTGAAGCTTTCTTT.

This clonotype has more than one count but fewer than ten. V gene TRBV12-3 or TRBV12-4 combines with J gene TRBJ1-1, with 7 bases that match TRBD1. V lost 7 bases and J lost 3; bases outside the gene matches: 5. CDR3 length: 13 residues. CDR3 sequence: CASIKGADTEAFF. Written as DNA, the CDR3 is TGTGCCAGCATTAAGGGGGCTGACACTGAAGCTTTCTTT.

The J gene is TRBJ2-7, the V gene TRBV20-1; tentatively, D is TRBD2 (6 bases). Between the trimmed V and J ends, which lost 5 bases and 4 bases, there was a span of 18 bases. Germline values: CDR1 DFQATT, CDR2 SNEGSKA (reference sequence). CDR3 size: 14 residues. The CDR3 region has the DNA TGCAGTGCTCCCGGGACCCCCGGGGGATACGAGCAGTACTTC. Translating gives CSAPGTPGGYEQYF.

This clonotype was seen many times. CDR3 bases: TGCAGTGCTAGCGAGCGGGAAAGCACTGAAGCTTTCTTT. Residues: CSASERESTEAFF. The chain recombines TRBV20-1 with TRBJ1-1, with unresolved D. The CDR3 loop spans 13 amino acids. CDR1 is DFQATT, CDR2 SNEGSKA, per germline (reference sequence). V lost 3 bases and J 4 bases, leaving 12 bases between the germline ends.

With respect to this clonotype: This may arise from a read error, as a much more abundant clone is one base away. CDR3 sequence (DNA): TGCAGTGCGAGTCAGAGTTACGAGCAGTGCTTC. Translation gives CSASQSYEQCF. The V gene is TRBV20-1, the J gene TRBJ2-7; D call uncertain. The V gene's germline CDR1 is DFQATT and CDR2 SNEGSKA (reference sequence). This CDR3 has 11 amino acids.

The chain joins TRBV7-3 to TRBJ2-5; tentatively, D is TRBD2 (5 bases). The CDR3 spans 12 residues. The ends were cut back, 4 bases at V and 7 bases at J, with 10 bases in the middle. Germline V gene data show CDR1 as SGHTA and CDR2 as FQGTGA. DNA of the CDR3: TGTGCCAGCAGCTCAGGTCGGGGGACCCAGTACTTC. Its translation: CASSSGRGTQYF.

The gene calls are TRBV4-2 and TRBJ2-5, with 15 bases matching TRBD2. The length of the CDR3 is 19 residues. The V and J ends lost 0 bases and 3 bases, in that order; junction bases with no gene match: 8. The germline V gene encodes CDR1 LGHNA and CDR2 YNFKEQ. This chain's CDR3 is CASSQDRTSGRAGEETQYF. CDR3 in DNA: TGTGCCAGCAGCCAAGATCGGACTAGCGGGAGGGCCGGGGAAGAGACCCAGTACTTC.

The chain carries TRBV2 and TRBJ2-5; a possible D gene is TRBD2 (6 bases). From germline, CDR1 is SNHLY and CDR2 FYNNEI. V gave up 4 bases and J gave up 7 bases, with 10 bases separating them. The CDR3 runs 12 residues. This chain's CDR3 is CASSGGAGTQYF. CDR3 coding DNA: TGTGCCAGCAGTGGGGGAGCGGGGACCCAGTACTTC.

Comments on this clonotype: This clone may be a read error of a much larger clone one base away. The chain has TRBV12-5 and TRBJ1-2; 8 nucleotides align to TRBD1. The CDR3 totals 13 residues. Looked up from germline, CDR1 is LGHNT and CDR2 is FRNRAP. The CDR3 here is CASGLGRGHGCTF. The CDR3 nucleotides read TGTGCTAGTGGTTTGGGCAGGGGGCATGGCTGCACCTTC.

Regarding this clonotype: It may be a read error: a sequence one base away is much more abundant. J is TRBJ2-7 and V is TRBV7-2; D gene uncertain. V lost 11 bases to trimming and J lost 7 bases, with 15 bases between them. Germline V lookup: CDR1 SGHTA, CDR2 FQGNSA. The CDR3 spans 11 residues. CDR3 loop: CAGTLNEEQYF. The CDR3 nucleotides read TGTGCCGGCACCCTCAATGAGGAGCAGTACTTC.

This chain uses TRBV20-1 with TRBJ2-1; 8 bases align to TRBD2. The CDR3 is made up of 16 amino acids. Germline CDR1 reads DFQATT; CDR2 reads SNEGSKA (reference sequence). J lost 4 bases, V lost 3 bases, and 11 bases had no gene match. The CDR3 here is CSASIAGTRGYNEQFF. CDR3 DNA: TGCAGTGCTAGTATAGCCGGGACTAGAGGATACAATGAGCAGTTCTTC.

Notes on this clonotype: A junction boundary mismatches the germline segment, possibly from a read error. The rearrangement links TRBV14 to TRBJ1-3, with 9 nucleotides matching TRBD1. The length of the CDR3 is 19 residues. Germline CDR1 reads SGHDN; CDR2 reads FVKESK. This CDR3 is CASSQGTGSISGSGNTIYF. CDR3 bases: TGTGCCAGCAGTCAAGGGACAGGGTCTATTTCTGGCTCTGGAAACACCATATATTTT.

This clonotype was observed many times. The junction does not match germline at one end; this may be a read error. The CDR3 sequence: CSARASGPYEQHF. The CDR3 region has the DNA TGCAGTGCTAGGGCTAGCGGACCCTACGAGCAGCACTTC. The gene calls are TRBV20-1 and TRBJ2-7, with TRBD2 matching over 7 bases. The CDR3 is 13 residues long. Germline V CDR1 and CDR2: DFQATT, SNEGSKA (reference sequence).

This clonotype appeared a few times. The CDR3 reads CASSLLVSGELFF. Written as DNA, the CDR3 is TGTGCCAGCAGCTTGTTGGTTTCCGGGGAGCTGTTTTTT. The J gene is TRBJ2-2, the V gene TRBV7-2; D gene uncertain. Germline V gene lookup returns CDR1 SGHTA and CDR2 FQGNSA. The CDR3 is 13 residues long. The ends were cut back, 3 bases at V and 6 bases at J, with 8 bases in the middle.

This chain connects TRBV10-3 to TRBJ1-2; D ambiguous. Germline V CDR1 and CDR2: ENHRY, SYGVKD. This CDR3 region has 12 residues. V lost 6 bases to trimming and J lost 7 bases, with 12 bases between them. CDR3 sequence (DNA): TGTGCCATCAGCGGACGGTTCGGTGGCTACACCTTC. It codes for CAISGRFGGYTF.

This clonotype was counted at least ten times. The chain joins TRBV5-1 to TRBJ2-7; D ambiguous. The V gene's germline CDR1 is SGHRS and CDR2 YFSETQ. The CDR3 contains 13 residues. The V gene lost 1 base and the J gene lost 3 bases, with 8 bases spanning the gap. CDR3 region: CASSLTENYEQYF. The CDR3 DNA sequence: TGCGCCAGCAGCTTGACAGAAAACTACGAGCAGTACTTC.

This sequence joins TRBV20-1 and TRBJ1-6; D is possibly TRBD1 (5 bases). The CDR3 loop spans 14 amino acids. Germline V lookup: CDR1 DFQATT, CDR2 SNEGSKA (reference sequence). V dropped 0 bases and J dropped 10 bases, with 13 bases sitting between them. The CDR3 DNA is TGCAGTGCTAGAGATCTAGGGGAGGGATCACCCCTCCACTTT. As protein: CSARDLGEGSPLHF.

This clonotype occurred many times. The chain links TRBV7-2 to TRBJ2-3; possibly TRBD1 or TRBD2 for D (6 bases each). The CDR3 contains 15 residues. Trimming removed 1 base from V and 6 bases from J, with 14 bases in between. Germline V lookup: CDR1 SGHTA, CDR2 FQGNSA. The DNA for the CDR3 is TGTGCCAGCAGCTTAGTGGGGGGCCCTGTGGATACGCAGTATTTT. The encoded protein is CASSLVGGPVDTQYF.

The chain joins TRBV10-3 to TRBJ1-2; D is possibly TRBD1 (6 bases). Germline-derived CDR1 and CDR2 are ENHRY and SYGVKD. The CDR3 runs to 13 residues. V was trimmed by 10 bases and J by 1 base, leaving 13 bases between them. The CDR3 coding sequence is TGTGCCAGCAGGGGACACGTTAACTATGGCTACACCTTC. Encoded protein: CASRGHVNYGYTF.

This sequence joins TRBV20-1 and TRBJ2-2; D may be TRBD1 or TRBD2 (7 bases each). The CDR3 has 17 amino acids. Trimming left V 7 bases short and J 0 bases short, with 21 bases between. Germline CDR1 and CDR2: DFQATT and SNEGSKA (reference sequence). The CDR3 bases are TGCAGTGTGAGAAACAGGGGAGGGGGCCCGAACACCGGGGAGCTGTTTTTT. This sequence encodes CSVRNRGGGPNTGELFF.

This clonotype came up many times. The chain combines TRBV19 with TRBJ2-1, with D possibly TRBD2 on 5 matching bases. V gave up 3 bases and J gave up 5 bases, with 11 bases separating them. The length of the CDR3 is 14 residues. Germline V lookup: CDR1 LNHDA, CDR2 SQIVND (reference sequence). The CDR3 DNA reads as TGTGCCAGTAGTATCTACGGGATTAACAATGAGCAGTTCTTC. As protein: CASSIYGINNEQFF.

The gene calls are TRBV4-2 and TRBJ1-1; the D is unclear. CDR1 and CDR2 from the germline V gene are LGHNA and YNFKEQ. There are 14 residues in the CDR3. Trimming left V 4 bases short and J 4 bases short, with 13 bases between. As DNA, the CDR3 is TGTGCCAGCAGCCTACACTTGGGAGTCACTGAAGCTTTCTTT. Translating gives CASSLHLGVTEAFF.

This chain uses TRBV4-1 with TRBJ2-7; TRBD2 matches at 9 bases. V was clipped by 0 bases and J by 8 bases; unmatched bases: 8. Germline V gene lookup returns CDR1 MGHRA and CDR2 YSYEKL. CDR3 size: 15 residues. This CDR3 reads CASSQDLAGDGKQYF. CDR3 in DNA: TGCGCCAGCAGCCAAGATTTAGCGGGAGATGGTAAGCAGTACTTC.